There are a few counts of the clone carrying this TCR beta chain. Its antigen is not known. V lost 3 bases, J lost 0 bases, and 5 bases stayed unmatched. The CDR3 runs 16 residues. Germline V CDR1 and CDR2: SGHRS, YFSETQ. The data belong to a study of Ad26.COV2.S vaccination and SARS-CoV-2 variants. Findings and limits, study-wide: Spike-specific TCR breadth was greater in vaccine than placebo recipients.

Treatment noted: about 20 received Ad26.COV2.S at low or high dose, single or two shots; a few received placebo; per-sample allocation not given. Specimen acquisition occurred on day 63 following the initial vaccine or placebo injection. Assay used: immunoSEQ multiplex PCR; TCRdb lists only in-frame clones, some missing. Here the sample spans about 420,000 clones, around 89% being singletons. This chain links TRBV5-1 with TRBJ1-3, with TRBD1 matching over 8 bases. The specimen was peripheral blood, collected in a trial of Ad26.COV2.S vaccine versus placebo. The sequence was collected from a person aged 18-60 years who received the Ad26.COV2.S COVID-19 vaccine or a placebo. CDR3 loop: CASSSGQAYSGNTIYF. The CDR3, as DNA: TGCGCCAGCAGCTCGGGACAGGCTTACTCTGGAAACACCATATATTTT.